This TCR beta chain emerged from a study of T-cell reconstitution after alpha-beta-depleted transplantation in children. Findings of the study overall: Counts and diversity of T cells one year after transplant came mostly from newly produced T cells.

CDR3 length equals 14 residues. Germline lookup yields CDR1 LGHNA and CDR2 YNFKEQ. The V end lost 3 bases, the J end lost 8 bases, and 13 bases lay between the germline ends. Molecular barcoding with unique molecular identifiers was used for the TCRbeta library. MiXCR, applied by TCRdb to the PCR reads, yields one record per CDR3 protein. The profile shows about 980,000 distinct CDR3 sequences, roughly 29% of them singletons. This clonotype was observed a handful of times. What it binds is unknown. This chain links TRBV4-2 with TRBJ1-4; maybe TRBD1 (5 bases). The receptor's source is a boy in the first two years of life who had a stem cell transplant for SCID, so the T cells may come from the graft donor. The material sequenced was PBMCs, mostly from graft donor cells, taken 360 days after TCRalphabeta/CD19-depleted stem cell transplant. CDR3 in amino acids: CASSQPGQVEKLFF. As DNA, the CDR3 is TGTGCCAGCAGCCAGCCCGGACAAGTCGAAAAACTGTTTTTT.